This T cell receptor (beta chain) comes out of a study of cytomegalovirus exposure and HLA in healthy donors. Study context: Among the approximately 430 donors who were genotyped, roughly 85% fell in the genetic ancestry cluster that is associated with self-reported Caucasian donors.

V was pared by 3 bases and J by 8 bases, with 10 bases of the junction left unmatched. The CDR3 extends over 16 amino acids. CDR1 MNHEY and CDR2 SVGAGI come from the germline V gene. PCR employed 60 Vbeta and 13 Jbeta primers. The method was immunoSEQ multiplex PCR; TCRdb's version includes in-frame clones alone and lacks a portion of them. Of around 150,000 clones listed, 73% were seen once; the top ten hold roughly an eighth. The chain couples TRBV6-5 to TRBJ1-6; 7 positions agree with TRBD1. Material for sequencing was PBMCs. The receptor's source is a human donor in good health. CDR3 residues: CASSYSPDRVDSPLHF. CDR3 in DNA: TGTGCCAGCAGTTATTCTCCTGACAGGGTCGATTCACCCCTCCACTTT.